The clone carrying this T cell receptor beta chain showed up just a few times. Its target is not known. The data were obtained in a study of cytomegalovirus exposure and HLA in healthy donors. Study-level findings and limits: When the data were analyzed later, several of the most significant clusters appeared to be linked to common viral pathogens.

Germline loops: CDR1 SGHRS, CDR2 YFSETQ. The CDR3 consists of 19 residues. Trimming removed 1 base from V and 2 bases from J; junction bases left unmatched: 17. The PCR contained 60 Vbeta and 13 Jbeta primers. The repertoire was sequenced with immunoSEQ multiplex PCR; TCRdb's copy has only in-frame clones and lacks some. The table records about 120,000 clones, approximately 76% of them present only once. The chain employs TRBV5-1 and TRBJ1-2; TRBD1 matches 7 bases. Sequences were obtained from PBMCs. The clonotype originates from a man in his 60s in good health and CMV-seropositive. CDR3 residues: CASSLNPPGTVKSNYGYTF. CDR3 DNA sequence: TGCGCCAGCAGCTTGAACCCACCTGGGACAGTGAAGTCCAACTATGGCTACACCTTC. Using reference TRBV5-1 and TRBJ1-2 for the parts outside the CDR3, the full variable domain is KAGVTQTPRYLIKTRGQQVTLSCSPISGHRSVSWYQQTPGQGLQFLFEYFSETQRNKGNFPGRFSGRQFSNSRSEMNVSTLELGDSALYLCASSLNPPGTVKSNYGYTFGSGTRLTVV.